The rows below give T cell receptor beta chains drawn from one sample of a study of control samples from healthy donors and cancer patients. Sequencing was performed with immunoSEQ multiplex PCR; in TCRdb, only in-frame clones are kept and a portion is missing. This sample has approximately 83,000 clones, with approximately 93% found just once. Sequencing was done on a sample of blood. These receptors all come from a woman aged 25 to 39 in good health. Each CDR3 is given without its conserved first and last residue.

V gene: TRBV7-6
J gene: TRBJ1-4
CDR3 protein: ASSKQGANEKLF

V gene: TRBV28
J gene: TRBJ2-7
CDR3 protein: ASSPVEVSYEQY

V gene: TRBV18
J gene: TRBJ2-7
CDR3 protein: ASSPSGLLGEQY

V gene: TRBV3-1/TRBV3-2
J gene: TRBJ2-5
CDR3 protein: ASSLTGTGGWETQY

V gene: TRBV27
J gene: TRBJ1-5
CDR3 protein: ASSLLEYQEPQH

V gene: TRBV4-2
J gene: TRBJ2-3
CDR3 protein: ASTQGQGGGTDTQY

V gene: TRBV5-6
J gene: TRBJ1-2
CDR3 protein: ASSLTGWTYGYT

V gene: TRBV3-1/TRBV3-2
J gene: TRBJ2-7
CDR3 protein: ASSQGWLAGSSYEQY

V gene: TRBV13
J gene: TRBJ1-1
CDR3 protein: ASSLGGWTEAF

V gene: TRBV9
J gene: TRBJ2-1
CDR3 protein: ASSSGDGDEQF

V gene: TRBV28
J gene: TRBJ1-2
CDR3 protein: ASSRSDRGYYGYT

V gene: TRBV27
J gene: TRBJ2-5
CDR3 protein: ASSKTGEETQY

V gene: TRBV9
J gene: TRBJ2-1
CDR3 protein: ASSVAKGLAGRGNEQF

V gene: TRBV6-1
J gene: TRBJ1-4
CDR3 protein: ASSEWGGAFREKLF

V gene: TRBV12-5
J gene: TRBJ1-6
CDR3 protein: ASGHTTGGGSPLH

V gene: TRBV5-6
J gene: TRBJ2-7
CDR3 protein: ASSVGTLPYEQY

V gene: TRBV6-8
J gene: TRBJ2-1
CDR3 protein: ASSSAGSSYNEQF

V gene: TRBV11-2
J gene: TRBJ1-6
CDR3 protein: ASSLNRVYNSPLH

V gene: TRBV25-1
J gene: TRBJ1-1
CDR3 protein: ASTTGRNTEAF

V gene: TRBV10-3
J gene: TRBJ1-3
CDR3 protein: AISRLGRLGGNTIY

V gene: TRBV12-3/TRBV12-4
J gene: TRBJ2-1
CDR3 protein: ASSLLAGTF

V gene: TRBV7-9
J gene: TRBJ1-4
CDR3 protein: ASSSRRDSLEEKLF

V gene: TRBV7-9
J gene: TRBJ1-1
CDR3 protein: ASSRTGTVNTEAF

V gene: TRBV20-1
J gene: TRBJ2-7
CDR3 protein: SAMTGYEQY

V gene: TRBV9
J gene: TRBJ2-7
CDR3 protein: ASSAGLAGGSYEQY

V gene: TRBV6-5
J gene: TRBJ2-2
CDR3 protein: ASSRGTGAAGELF